This TCR beta chain was identified during a study of CD8+CD57+ T cells in acquired aplastic anemia. Findings of the study overall: Sharing between patients and controls was observed for around 30 CD8+ CDR3 sequences. The study found no significant CD8+ Simpson's diversity difference between patients and controls.

Genomic DNA was employed as the template in profiling TCR beta VDJ and CDR3. TCRdb used MiXCR to reprocess the reads, holding one entry per CDR3 protein. This sample has 150,000 to 200,000 distinct CDR3 sequences, with 60% to 70% found just once. In the case of this clonotype: Its antigen remains unidentified.

This sequence originates from a human donor in good health. Sequenced material: sorted CD4+, CD8+, or CD8+CD57+ T cells (not recorded which) from PBMCs.

CDR3 in DNA: TGCGCCAGCAGTGAGGTTGGGAACCCGAACACTGAAGCTTTCTTT. This gives the protein CASSEVGNPNTEAFF. V is TRBV10-1 and J is TRBJ1-1; no firm D call. Germline V lookup: CDR1 WNHNN, CDR2 SYGVQD (reference sequence). The length of the CDR3 is 15 residues. Trimming removed 2 bases at V and 1 base at J, with 11 bases between.